These 21 T cell receptor beta chains were sequenced from one sample in a study of cytomegalovirus exposure and HLA in healthy donors. The PCR contained 60 Vbeta and 13 Jbeta primers. Using immunoSEQ multiplex PCR, the repertoire was profiled, and TCRdb retains in-frame clones only, with some absent. The table records some 170,000 clones, around 80% of them present only once. The sequencing sample was made of PBMCs. These receptors originate from a man in his forties in good health and CMV-seronegative.

V gene TRBV11-1 combines with J gene TRBJ1-1; tentatively, D is TRBD1 (5 bases). The CDR3 spans 14 residues. In germline, CDR1 is SGHAT, CDR2 FQDESV (reference sequence). V was trimmed by 5 bases and J by 5 bases, leaving 15 bases between them. For the CDR3, the DNA is TGTGCCAGCAGCCGGCAGGGAGGAAGGACTGAAGCTTTCTTT. Translation gives CASSRQGGRTEAFF. The complete variable domain, with remaining parts taken from reference TRBV11-1 and TRBJ1-1, reads EAEVAQSPRYKITEKSQAVAFWCDPISGHATLYWYRQILGQGPELLVQFQDESVVDDSQLPKDRFSAERLKGVDSTLKIQPAELGDSAMYLCASSRQGGRTEAFFGQGTRLTVV.

This clone is a singleton in its sample. This chain joins TRBV19 and TRBJ2-7; D ambiguous. The ends were cut back, 2 bases at V and 1 base at J, with 9 bases in the middle. Germline V CDR1 and CDR2: LNHDA, SQIVND (reference sequence). CDR3 length: 14 residues. The CDR3 DNA is TGTGCCAGTAGTATAAATATCCGTTCCTACGAGCAGTACTTC. Its translation: CASSINIRSYEQYF.

This chain uses TRBV13 with TRBJ2-1; 11 nucleotides line up with TRBD1. Unmatched junction bases numbered 4, after V lost 5 bases and J lost 4 bases. The CDR3 loop spans 15 amino acids. CDR1 PRHDT and CDR2 FYEKMQ come from the germline V gene (reference sequence). CDR3 loop: CASSDGTGGYNEQFF. Written as DNA, the CDR3 is TGTGCCAGCAGCGACGGGACAGGGGGGTACAATGAGCAGTTCTTC.

This rearrangement joins TRBV5-4 to TRBJ2-2; no clear D. V lost 7 bases and J lost 4, with 14 bases in between. This CDR3 region has 14 residues. In germline, CDR1 is SGHNT, CDR2 YYREEE (reference sequence). The CDR3 DNA follows: TGTGCCAGCGGCCCAGTATCCGCCACCGGGGAGCTGTTTTTT. This translates into CASGPVSATGELFF.

V gene TRBV11-1 combines with J gene TRBJ2-6, with TRBD2 matching over 10 bases. This CDR3 is built from 18 residues. V trimming: 4 bases; J trimming: 1 base; junction bases outside the gene matches: 7. CDR1 and CDR2 (germline): SGHAT, FQDESV (reference sequence). The CDR3 is CASSSRLAGLSGANVLTF. The CDR3 DNA follows: TGTGCCAGCAGCTCAAGACTAGCGGGCCTTTCTGGGGCCAACGTCCTGACTTTC.

The J gene is TRBJ1-4, the V gene TRBV5-1; no definite D call. The CDR3 extends over 15 amino acids. V was trimmed by 4 bases and J by 0 bases, leaving 10 bases between them. Germline V gene sequence: CDR1 SGHRS, CDR2 YFSETQ. The chain's CDR3 is CASSPLGATNEKLFF. CDR3 coding DNA: TGCGCCAGCAGCCCCCTCGGTGCAACTAATGAAAAACTGTTTTTT.

This clone was observed once. The DNA of the CDR3 is TGTGCCAGCACCGGGACTAGCGGGACAGATACGCAGTATTTT. Translating it yields CASTGTSGTDTQYF. The rearrangement uses TRBV28 and TRBJ2-3; 12 nucleotides agree with TRBD2. The CDR3 loop spans 14 amino acids. V lost 7 bases and J lost 3; bases outside the gene matches: 2. Germline V gene sequence: CDR1 MDHEN, CDR2 SYDVKM.

V gene TRBV19 combines with J gene TRBJ2-1; TRBD2 matches 7 bases. The junction had 11 bases not matched to a gene; V was cut back by 3 bases and J by 9 bases. The CDR3 contains 15 residues. The V gene's germline CDR1 is LNHDA and CDR2 SQIVND (reference sequence). As DNA, the CDR3 is TGTGCCAGTAGTATGTGGGCGGGAGAAAGTACTGAGCAGTTCTTC. Amino acid sequence: CASSMWAGESTEQFF. Full variable domain (missing parts from reference TRBV19 and TRBJ2-1): DGGITQSPKYLFRKEGQNVTLSCEQNLNHDAMYWYRQDPGQGLRLIYYSQIVNDFQKGDIAEGYSVSREKKESFPLTVTSAQKNPTAFYLCASSMWAGESTEQFFGPGTRLTVL.

The CDR3 reads CSADQGREQYF. Here the CDR3 DNA reads TGCAGTGCGGATCAGGGCCGCGAGCAGTACTTC. The genes are TRBV20-1 and TRBJ2-7, with a weak D call TRBD1 (5 bases). There are 11 residues in the CDR3. Germline values: CDR1 DFQATT, CDR2 SNEGSKA (reference sequence). The V end lost 6 bases, the J end lost 6 bases, and 12 bases lay between the germline ends.

This rearrangement joins TRBV9 to TRBJ2-3; TRBD2 agrees at 8 bases. CDR3 length equals 15 residues. CDR1 SGDLS and CDR2 YYNGEE come from the germline V gene. The V and J ends lost 4 bases and 6 bases, in that order; junction bases with no gene match: 10. CDR3 DNA: TGTGCCAGCAGCTCCCGGGGGGGGCCAGGGGATACGCAGTATTTT. Translating it yields CASSSRGGPGDTQYF.

The sample holds a few counts of this clone. Sequence at one end of the junction differs from germline and may be a read error. V gene TRBV7-9 combines with J gene TRBJ2-2; maybe TRBD1 (5 bases). The CDR3 extends over 13 amino acids. CDR1 and CDR2 (germline): SEHNR, FQNEAQ (reference sequence). CDR3 DNA sequence: TGTTCCAGCAGCTTTGGGGCCACCGGGGAGCTGTTTTTT. Its protein is CSSSFGATGELFF.

This chain links TRBV5-1 with TRBJ2-1; no reliable D call. The CDR3 has 15 amino acids. The ends were cut back, 5 bases at V and 2 bases at J, with 14 bases in the middle. The germline V gene encodes CDR1 SGHRS and CDR2 YFSETQ. The CDR3 here is CASRKGRGTYNEQFF. The DNA for the CDR3 is TGCGCCAGCAGGAAAGGAAGAGGAACCTACAATGAGCAGTTCTTC.

This clone was observed once. The chain is built from TRBV10-3 and TRBJ2-3, with 9 bases aligning to TRBD2. The V gene end was trimmed by 6 bases and the J gene end by 0 bases; junction bases not matched to a gene: 1. This CDR3 contains 14 residues. Germline V gene sequence: CDR1 ENHRY, CDR2 SYGVKD. CDR3: CAISTSGSTDTQYF. The CDR3 region has the DNA TGTGCCATCAGCACTAGCGGGAGCACAGATACGCAGTATTTT.

This CDR3 reads CASSFTTVSTDTQYF. The CDR3 DNA reads TGTGCCAGCTCATTTACGACAGTAAGCACAGATACGCAGTATTTT. The chain employs TRBV18 and TRBJ2-3; D possibly corresponds to TRBD1 (5 bases). CDR1 is KGHSH, CDR2 LQKENI, per germline. The CDR3 is 15 residues long. The germline V and J ends were trimmed by 5 bases and 0 bases, with 12 bases remaining between them. Supplemented by reference TRBV18 and TRBJ2-3, the full variable domain reads NAGVMQNPRHLVRRRGQEARLRCSPMKGHSHVYWYRQLPEEGLKFMVYLQKENIIDESGMPKERFSAEFPKEGPSILRIQQVVRGDSAAYFCASSFTTVSTDTQYFGPGTRLTVL.

The V gene is TRBV7-2, the J gene TRBJ2-3; D is unclear. This CDR3 has 14 residues. Germline loops: CDR1 SGHTA, CDR2 FQGNSA. Trimming took off 2 bases at V and 9 bases at J, with 15 bases between the two ends. The chain's CDR3 is CASSLYRAPPTQYF. The CDR3 DNA is TGTGCCAGCAGCTTATATAGAGCACCGCCCACGCAGTATTTT.

The sample holds one count of this clone. The V gene is TRBV11-2, the J gene TRBJ2-3; 9 nucleotides line up with TRBD1. Germline CDR1 SGHAT, CDR2 FQNNGV. With 5 bases clipped from V and 5 bases from J, the junction kept 8 bases outside the gene matches. The CDR3 covers 15 residues. The CDR3 spells CASSPRDRVVDTQYF. For the CDR3, the DNA is TGTGCCAGCAGCCCAAGGGACAGGGTCGTAGATACGCAGTATTTT.

This clone has more than one count but fewer than ten. The chain employs TRBV10-3 and TRBJ1-3; no clear D gene. The CDR3 consists of 12 residues. CDR1 and CDR2 from the germline V gene are ENHRY and SYGVKD. The germline V and J ends were trimmed by 2 bases and 4 bases, with 3 bases remaining between them. Here the CDR3 reads CAISEPGNTIYF. The CDR3 DNA follows: TGTGCCATCAGTGAGCCGGGAAACACCATATATTTT.

The chain uses TRBV28 and TRBJ2-3; 10 bases agree with TRBD2. V lost 5 bases, J lost 0 bases, and 5 bases stayed unmatched. The CDR3 has 16 residues. Germline CDR1 and CDR2: MDHEN and SYDVKM. CDR3 coding DNA: TGTGCCAGCAGTCCTTGGACTAGCGGAAGCACAGATACGCAGTATTTT. Translated: CASSPWTSGSTDTQYF.

The rearrangement links TRBV19 to TRBJ1-2; perhaps TRBD1 as D (6 bases). In germline, CDR1 is LNHDA, CDR2 SQIVND (reference sequence). Trimming removed 6 bases from V and 4 bases from J, with 12 bases in between. The CDR3 extends over 13 amino acids. CDR3 DNA sequence: TGTGCCAGTAGCCCGACAGGCGGCTATGGCTACACCTTC. Its translation is CASSPTGGYGYTF.

The chain has TRBV29-1 and TRBJ2-3, with D maybe TRBD2 (5 bases). The CDR3 is 16 residues long. Germline CDR1 SQVTM, CDR2 ANQGSEA. Between the trimmed V and J ends, which lost 3 bases and 6 bases, there was a span of 22 bases. The CDR3 region is CSVDYRGLSPFDTQYF. CDR3 in DNA: TGCAGCGTTGATTATCGGGGATTATCGCCGTTTGATACGCAGTATTTT.

The chain carries TRBV5-1 and TRBJ2-7, with D perhaps matching TRBD2 (6 bases). Trimming stripped 4 bases from V and 3 bases from J, with 11 bases between. The CDR3 is 13 amino acids. The V gene's germline CDR1 is SGHRS and CDR2 YFSETQ. The CDR3 nucleotides are TGCGCCAGCAGCACGGGACTGTTCTACGAGCAGTACTTC. It specifies CASSTGLFYEQYF.